This paragraph covers one T cell receptor beta chain sequence. The CDR3 covers 14 residues. V was clipped by 6 bases and J by 9 bases; unmatched bases: 8. Germline assignment: CDR1 SQVTM and CDR2 ANQGSEA. The record originates from a study of blood T cell repertoires in COVID-19. Study-level information: Researchers got acute and convalescent COVID-19 samples from the United States, Italy and Spain.

Per the original data handling: Amplifying reference gene primers gave estimates of nucleated cell counts. Clones were sequenced by immunoSEQ multiplex PCR, and TCRdb holds only the in-frame ones, with some missing. V, J and clone size reflect that table, while D and trimming were determined from the DNA. The table records over 200,000 clones, over 80% of them present only once. The receptor was isolated from a human donor in a cohort sampled during active COVID-19. Sequencing was done on a sample of peripheral blood. The V call is TRBV29-1, the J call TRBJ2-4; 13 nucleotides line up with TRBD2. The CDR3 spells CSVGLAGELGIQYF. CDR3 DNA sequence: TGCAGCGTAGGACTAGCGGGAGAACTAGGCATTCAGTACTTC.